Shown below are 2 T cell receptor beta chains from a single sample sequenced in a study of blood T cell repertoires in COVID-19. Assay: immunoSEQ multiplex PCR; the TCRdb copy retains only in-frame clones and omits some. The repertoire holds about 150,000 clones, with roughly 84% as singletons. Sequences were obtained from peripheral blood. Every receptor here comes from a man aged 60 to 75 with COVID-19, enrolled during active disease.

This rearrangement joins TRBV6-4 to TRBJ1-2, with a possible D match to TRBD1 (6 bases). V lost 3 bases, J lost 8 bases, and 16 bases lay in between. The V gene's germline CDR1 is MRHNA and CDR2 SNTAGT. The CDR3 runs to 14 residues. The CDR3 region has the DNA TGTGCCAGCAGTGAGGGATCAGGGGCGGCCGGCTACACCTTC. As protein: CASSEGSGAAGYTF.

This chain links TRBV5-5 with TRBJ2-2; the match to TRBD2 covers 7 bases. After removal of 4 bases from V and 4 bases from J, the junction contained 13 bases not matched to a gene. Germline V CDR1 and CDR2: SGHKS, YYEKEE (reference sequence). The CDR3 runs to 17 residues. The CDR3 sequence: CASSLEPTSVSTGELFF. The CDR3 DNA reads as TGTGCCAGCAGCCTAGAGCCCACTAGCGTAAGCACCGGGGAGCTGTTTTTT.